This T cell receptor beta chain was observed in a study of blood T cells in healthy people across ages. V lost 6 bases to trimming and J lost 0 bases, with 9 bases between them. This CDR3 region has 14 residues. CDR1 and CDR2 from the germline V gene are ENHRY and SYGVKD. A second PCR of roughly 7 to 11 cycles used a sample-barcoded 5' primer and a J-beta primer mix. Each cDNA molecule received a tag from a template-switch adaptor that had 12 random nucleotides. TCRdb processed the 5' RACE reads anew with MiXCR; each CDR3 protein has one entry. The sample includes around 1,900,000 distinct CDR3 sequences, about 39% seen only once; the top ten take 23%.

This sequence was found in a human donor in good health. The rearrangement links TRBV10-3 to TRBJ2-1, with D uncertain. Sequencing used blood. In DNA form, the CDR3 reads TGTGCCATCAGGGGCGAGAGCTCCTACAATGAGCAGTTCTTC. Protein sequence: CAIRGESSYNEQFF.